Below are 4 T cell receptor beta chains sequenced from a single sample in a study of blood T cell repertoires in COVID-19. The data were produced by immunoSEQ multiplex PCR, yet TCRdb's version contains in-frame clones alone and is incomplete. The table lists some 270,000 clones, roughly nine tenths of them singletons. The sample comprised PBMCs or T cells enriched from blood (not recorded which). All receptors come from a woman aged 40 to 50 who had recovered from COVID-19.

The genes are TRBV7-9 and TRBJ2-5, with D possibly being TRBD2 (6 bases). Germline V gives CDR1 SEHNR, CDR2 FQNEAQ (reference sequence). The CDR3 is 19 amino acids. V gave up 6 bases and J gave up 2 bases, with 28 bases separating them. The CDR3 region has the DNA TGTGCCAGCAGTCTGAGCAGGCAAACGGGCATCGGAGGGCAAGAGACCCAGTACTTC. Translating gives CASSLSRQTGIGGQETQYF.

The chain carries TRBV25-1 and TRBJ1-6; D not resolved. The CDR3 has 14 residues. The germline V gene encodes CDR1 MGHDK and CDR2 SYGVNS. Trimming stripped 3 bases from V and 8 bases from J, with 11 bases between. CDR3: CASSDRIEDSPLHF. DNA of the CDR3: TGTGCCAGCAGTGATCGGATTGAGGATTCACCCCTCCACTTT. Variable domain in full (rest from reference TRBV25-1 and TRBJ1-6): EADIYQTPRYLVIGTGKKITLECSQTMGHDKMYWYQQDPGMELHLIHYSYGVNSTEKGDLSSESTVSRIRTEHFPLTLESARPSHTSQYLCASSDRIEDSPLHFGNGTRLTVT.

V and J are TRBV5-8 and TRBJ2-7; 10 bases match TRBD2. The CDR3 consists of 14 residues. Germline V CDR1 and CDR2: SGHTS, YDEGEE. V trimming: 0 bases; J trimming: 5 bases; junction bases outside the gene matches: 2. Here the CDR3 reads CASSLGAGGDEQYF. For the CDR3, the DNA is TGTGCCAGCAGCTTGGGAGCGGGAGGGGACGAGCAGTACTTC.

This clone was recorded once. V and J are TRBV5-8 and TRBJ2-1; 9 nucleotides match TRBD2. This CDR3 has 19 residues. The germline gives CDR1 SGHTS, CDR2 YDEGEE. The junction had 13 bases not matched to a gene; V was cut back by 2 bases and J by 1 base. The CDR3 spells CASSFLIFASGRSYNEQFF. The DNA for the CDR3 is TGTGCCAGCAGCTTCCTTATATTTGCCAGCGGGAGGTCCTACAATGAGCAGTTCTTC. Variable domain in full (rest from reference TRBV5-8 and TRBJ2-1): EAGVTQSPTHLIKTRGQQATLRCSPISGHTSVYWYQQALGLGLQFLLWYDEGEERNRGNFPPRFSGRQFPNYSSELNVNALELEDSALYLCASSFLIFASGRSYNEQFFGPGTRLTVL.